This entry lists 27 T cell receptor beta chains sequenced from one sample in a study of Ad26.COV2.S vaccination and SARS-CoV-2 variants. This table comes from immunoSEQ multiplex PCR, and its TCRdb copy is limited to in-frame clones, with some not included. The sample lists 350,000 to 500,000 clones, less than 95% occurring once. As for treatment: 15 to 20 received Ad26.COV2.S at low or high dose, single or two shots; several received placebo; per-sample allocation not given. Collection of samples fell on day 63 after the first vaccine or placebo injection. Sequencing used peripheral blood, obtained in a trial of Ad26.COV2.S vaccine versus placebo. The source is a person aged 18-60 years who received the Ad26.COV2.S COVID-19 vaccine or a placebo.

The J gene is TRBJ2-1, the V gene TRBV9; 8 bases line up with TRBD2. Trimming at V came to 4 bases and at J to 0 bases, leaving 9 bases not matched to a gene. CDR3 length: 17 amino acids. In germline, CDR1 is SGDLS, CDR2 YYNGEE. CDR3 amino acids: CASSRTGAGASYNEQFF. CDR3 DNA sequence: TGTGCCAGCAGCCGCACGGGAGCGGGAGCCTCCTACAATGAGCAGTTCTTC. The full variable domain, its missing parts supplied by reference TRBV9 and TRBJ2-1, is DSGVTQTPKHLITATGQRVTLRCSPRSGDLSVYWYQQSLDQGLQFLIQYYNGEERAKGNILERFSAQQFPDLHSELNLSSLELGDSALYFCASSRTGAGASYNEQFFGPGTRLTVL.

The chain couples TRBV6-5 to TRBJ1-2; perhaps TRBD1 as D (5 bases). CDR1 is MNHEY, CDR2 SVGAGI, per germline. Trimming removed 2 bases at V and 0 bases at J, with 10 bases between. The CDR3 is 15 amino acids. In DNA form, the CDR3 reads TGTGCCAGCAGTTACGGCGGGGGTGCTAACTATGGCTACACCTTC. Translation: CASSYGGGANYGYTF.

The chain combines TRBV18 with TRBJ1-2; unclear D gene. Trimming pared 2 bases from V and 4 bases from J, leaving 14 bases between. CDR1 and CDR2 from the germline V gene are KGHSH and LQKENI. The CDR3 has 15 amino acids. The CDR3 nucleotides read TGTGCCAGCTCACCATTGGCAAACAAGCTCTATGGCTACACCTTC. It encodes CASSPLANKLYGYTF.

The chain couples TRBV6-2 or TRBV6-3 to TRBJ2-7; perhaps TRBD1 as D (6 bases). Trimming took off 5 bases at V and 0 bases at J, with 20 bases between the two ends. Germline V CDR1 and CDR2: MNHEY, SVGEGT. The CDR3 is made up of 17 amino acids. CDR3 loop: CASSTNKTGDYSYEQYF. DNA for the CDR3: TGTGCCAGCAGTACAAACAAGACAGGTGACTACTCCTACGAGCAGTACTTC.

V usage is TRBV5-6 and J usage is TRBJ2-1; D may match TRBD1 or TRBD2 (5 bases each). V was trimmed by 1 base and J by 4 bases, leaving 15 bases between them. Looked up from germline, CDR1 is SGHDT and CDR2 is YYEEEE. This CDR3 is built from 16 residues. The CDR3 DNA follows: TGTGCCAGCAGCTTGTGGGGACGGGGAGCATACAATGAGCAGTTCTTC. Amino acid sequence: CASSLWGRGAYNEQFF.

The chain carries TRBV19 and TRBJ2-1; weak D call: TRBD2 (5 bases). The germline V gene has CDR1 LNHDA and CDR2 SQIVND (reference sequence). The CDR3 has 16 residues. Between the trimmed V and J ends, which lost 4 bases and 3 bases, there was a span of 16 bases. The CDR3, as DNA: TGTGCCAGTAGTACCCCTCCGGGAATAATCTACAATGAGCAGTTCTTC. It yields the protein CASSTPPGIIYNEQFF.

The CDR3 DNA reads as TGTGCCAGCTCACCCAACCCCCCTACTAGCGGGGAAGAGACCCAGTACTTC. The encoded protein is CASSPNPPTSGEETQYF. The rearrangement links TRBV18 to TRBJ2-5; 10 positions agree with TRBD2. Germline loops: CDR1 KGHSH, CDR2 LQKENI. The CDR3 covers 17 residues. Trimming took 3 bases from V and 3 from J; bases not matched to a gene: 10.

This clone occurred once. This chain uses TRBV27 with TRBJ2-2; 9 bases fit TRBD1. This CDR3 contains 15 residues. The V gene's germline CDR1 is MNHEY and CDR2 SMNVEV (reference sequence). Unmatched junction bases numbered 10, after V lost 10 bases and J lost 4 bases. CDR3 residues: CAIAQGTGPTGELFF. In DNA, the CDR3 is TGTGCCATAGCTCAGGGGACAGGGCCCACCGGGGAGCTGTTTTTT.

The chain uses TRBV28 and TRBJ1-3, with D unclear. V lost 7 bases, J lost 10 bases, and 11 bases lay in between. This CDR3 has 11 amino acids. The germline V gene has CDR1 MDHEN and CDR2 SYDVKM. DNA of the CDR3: TGTGCCAGCACCGACCGTCGGACCATATATTTT. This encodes CASTDRRTIYF.

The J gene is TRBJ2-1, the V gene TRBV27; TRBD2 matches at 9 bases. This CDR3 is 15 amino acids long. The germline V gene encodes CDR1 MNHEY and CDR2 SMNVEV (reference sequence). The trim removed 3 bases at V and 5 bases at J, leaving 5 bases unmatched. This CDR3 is CASSFGGRDNNEQFF. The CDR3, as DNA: TGTGCCAGCAGTTTCGGCGGGAGGGATAACAATGAGCAGTTCTTC.

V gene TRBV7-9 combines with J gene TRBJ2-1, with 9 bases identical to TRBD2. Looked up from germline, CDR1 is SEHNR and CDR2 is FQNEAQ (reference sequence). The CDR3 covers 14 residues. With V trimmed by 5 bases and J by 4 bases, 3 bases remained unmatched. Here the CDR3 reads CASSQAGGYNEQFF. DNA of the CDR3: TGTGCCAGCAGCCAAGCGGGAGGATACAATGAGCAGTTCTTC.

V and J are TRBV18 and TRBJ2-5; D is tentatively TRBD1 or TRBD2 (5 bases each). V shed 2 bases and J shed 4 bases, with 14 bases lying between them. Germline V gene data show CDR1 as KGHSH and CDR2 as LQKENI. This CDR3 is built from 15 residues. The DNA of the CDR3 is TGTGCCAGCTCACCAAGTCGCCAGGGACGAGAGACCCAGTACTTC. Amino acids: CASSPSRQGRETQYF.

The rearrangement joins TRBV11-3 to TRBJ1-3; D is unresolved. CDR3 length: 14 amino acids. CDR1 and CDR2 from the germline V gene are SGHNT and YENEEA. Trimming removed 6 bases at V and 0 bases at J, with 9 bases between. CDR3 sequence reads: CASSQGSSGNTIYF. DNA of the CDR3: TGTGCCAGCAGTCAAGGGAGCTCTGGAAACACCATATATTTT. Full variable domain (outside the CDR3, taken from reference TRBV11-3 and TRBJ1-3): EAGVVQSPRYKIIEKKQPVAFWCNPISGHNTLYWYLQNLGQGPELLIRYENEEAVDDSQLPKDRFSAERLKGVDSTLKIQPAELGDSAVYLCASSQGSSGNTIYFGEGSWLTVV.

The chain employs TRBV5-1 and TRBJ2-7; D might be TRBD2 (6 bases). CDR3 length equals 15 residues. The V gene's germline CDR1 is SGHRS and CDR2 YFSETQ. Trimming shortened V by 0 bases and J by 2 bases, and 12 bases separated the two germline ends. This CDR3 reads CASSLAEGGPYEQYF. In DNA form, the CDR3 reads TGCGCCAGCAGCTTGGCTGAGGGAGGCCCCTACGAGCAGTACTTC.

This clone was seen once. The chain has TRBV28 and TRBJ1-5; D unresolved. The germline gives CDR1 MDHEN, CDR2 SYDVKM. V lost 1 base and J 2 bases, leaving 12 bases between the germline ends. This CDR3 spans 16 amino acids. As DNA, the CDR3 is TGTGCCAGCAGTTTATATCAGGCTAGGGGCAATCAGCCCCAGCATTTT. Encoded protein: CASSLYQARGNQPQHF.

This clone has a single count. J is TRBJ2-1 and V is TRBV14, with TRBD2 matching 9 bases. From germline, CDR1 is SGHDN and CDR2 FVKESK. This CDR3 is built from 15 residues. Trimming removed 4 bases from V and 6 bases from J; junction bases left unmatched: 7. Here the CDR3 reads CASSPAAGGPNEQFF. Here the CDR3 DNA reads TGTGCCAGCAGCCCGGCAGCGGGAGGACCCAATGAGCAGTTCTTC.

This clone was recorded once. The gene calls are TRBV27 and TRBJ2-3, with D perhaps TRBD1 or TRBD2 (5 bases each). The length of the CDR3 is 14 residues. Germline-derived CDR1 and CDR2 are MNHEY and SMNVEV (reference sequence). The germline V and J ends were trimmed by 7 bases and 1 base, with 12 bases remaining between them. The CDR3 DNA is TGTGCCAGCACAAGGACGGGGCGCACAGATACGCAGTATTTT. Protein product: CASTRTGRTDTQYF.

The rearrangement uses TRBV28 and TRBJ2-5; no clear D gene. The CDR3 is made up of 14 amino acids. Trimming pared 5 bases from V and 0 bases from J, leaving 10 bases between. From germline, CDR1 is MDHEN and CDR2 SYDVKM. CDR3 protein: CASSKIDNQETQYF. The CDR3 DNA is TGTGCCAGCAGTAAGATAGACAACCAAGAGACCCAGTACTTC.

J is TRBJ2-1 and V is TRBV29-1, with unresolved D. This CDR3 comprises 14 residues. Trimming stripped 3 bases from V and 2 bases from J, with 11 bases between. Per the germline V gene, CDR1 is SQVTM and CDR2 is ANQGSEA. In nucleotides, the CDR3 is TGCAGCGTTGATAGGCCTGACACCTACAATGAGCAGTTCTTC. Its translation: CSVDRPDTYNEQFF.

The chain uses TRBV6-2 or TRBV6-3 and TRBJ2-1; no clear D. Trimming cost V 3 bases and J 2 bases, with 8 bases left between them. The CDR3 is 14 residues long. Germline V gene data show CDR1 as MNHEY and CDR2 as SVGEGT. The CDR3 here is CASSYAAPYNEQFF. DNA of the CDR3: TGTGCCAGCAGTTATGCGGCCCCCTACAATGAGCAGTTCTTC.

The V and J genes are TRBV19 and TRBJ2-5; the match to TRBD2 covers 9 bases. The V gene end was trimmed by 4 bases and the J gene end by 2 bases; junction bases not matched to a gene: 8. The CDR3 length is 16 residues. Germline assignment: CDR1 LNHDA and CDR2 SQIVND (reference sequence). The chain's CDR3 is CASSTGASGTQETQYF. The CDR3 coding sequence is TGTGCCAGTAGTACAGGGGCTAGCGGGACTCAAGAGACCCAGTACTTC.

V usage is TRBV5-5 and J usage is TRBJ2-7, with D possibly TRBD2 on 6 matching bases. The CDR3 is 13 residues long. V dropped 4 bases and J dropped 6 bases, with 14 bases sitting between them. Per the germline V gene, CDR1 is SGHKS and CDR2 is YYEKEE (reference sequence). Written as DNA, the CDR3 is TGTGCCAGCAGCGGGGGGACGGCCCGCGAGCAGTACTTC. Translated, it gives CASSGGTAREQYF.

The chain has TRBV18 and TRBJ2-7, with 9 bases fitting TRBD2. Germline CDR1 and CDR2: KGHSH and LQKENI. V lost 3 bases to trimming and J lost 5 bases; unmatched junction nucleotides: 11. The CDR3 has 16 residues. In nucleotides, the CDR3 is TGTGCCAGCTCACCGGCTGGGCGGGAGGGCCTCGACGAGCAGTACTTC. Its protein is CASSPAGREGLDEQYF.

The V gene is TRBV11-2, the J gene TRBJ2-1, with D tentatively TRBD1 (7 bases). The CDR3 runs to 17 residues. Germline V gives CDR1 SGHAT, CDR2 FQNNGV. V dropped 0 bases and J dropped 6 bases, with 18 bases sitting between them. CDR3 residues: CASSLDLEGTASNEQFF. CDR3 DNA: TGTGCCAGCAGCTTAGATCTGGAGGGGACAGCCAGCAATGAGCAGTTCTTC. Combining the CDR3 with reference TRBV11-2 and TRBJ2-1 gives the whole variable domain EAGVAQSPRYKIIEKRQSVAFWCNPISGHATLYWYQQILGQGPKLLIQFQNNGVVDDSQLPKDRFSAERLKGVDSTLKIQPAKLEDSAVYLCASSLDLEGTASNEQFFGPGTRLTVL.

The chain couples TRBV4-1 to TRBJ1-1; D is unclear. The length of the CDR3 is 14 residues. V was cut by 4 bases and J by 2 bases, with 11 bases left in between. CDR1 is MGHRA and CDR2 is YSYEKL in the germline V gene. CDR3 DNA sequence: TGCGCCAGCAGCCTCACTGACGGTAACACTGAAGCTTTCTTT. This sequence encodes CASSLTDGNTEAFF.

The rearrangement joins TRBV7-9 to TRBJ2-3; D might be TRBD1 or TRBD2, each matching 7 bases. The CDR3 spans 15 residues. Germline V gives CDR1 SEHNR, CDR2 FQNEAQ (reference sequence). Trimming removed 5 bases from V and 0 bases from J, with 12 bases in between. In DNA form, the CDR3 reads TGTGCCAGCAGCCCAGGGGGGGTCAGCACAGATACGCAGTATTTT. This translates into CASSPGGVSTDTQYF.

CDR3 region: CASSLVGDVDEKLFF. CDR3 DNA: TGTGCCAGCAGCTTAGTAGGGGATGTGGATGAAAAACTGTTTTTT. The V and J genes are TRBV11-2 and TRBJ1-4, with D maybe TRBD1 (5 bases). The V end lost 1 base, the J end lost 6 bases, and 12 bases lay between the germline ends. Germline lookup yields CDR1 SGHAT and CDR2 FQNNGV. CDR3 length: 15 residues.